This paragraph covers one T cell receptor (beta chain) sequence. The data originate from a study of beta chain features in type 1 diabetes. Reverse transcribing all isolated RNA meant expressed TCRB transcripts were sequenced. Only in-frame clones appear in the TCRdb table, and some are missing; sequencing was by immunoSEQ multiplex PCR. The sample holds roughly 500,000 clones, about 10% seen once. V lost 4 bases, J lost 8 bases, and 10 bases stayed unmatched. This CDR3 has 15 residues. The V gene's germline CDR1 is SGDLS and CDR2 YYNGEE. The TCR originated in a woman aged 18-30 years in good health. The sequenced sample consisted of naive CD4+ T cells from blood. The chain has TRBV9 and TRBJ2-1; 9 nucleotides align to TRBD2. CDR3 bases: TGTGCCAGCAGCCCATTGGGCGGGGGGGCCTATGAGCAGTTCTTC. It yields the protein CASSPLGGGAYEQFF.